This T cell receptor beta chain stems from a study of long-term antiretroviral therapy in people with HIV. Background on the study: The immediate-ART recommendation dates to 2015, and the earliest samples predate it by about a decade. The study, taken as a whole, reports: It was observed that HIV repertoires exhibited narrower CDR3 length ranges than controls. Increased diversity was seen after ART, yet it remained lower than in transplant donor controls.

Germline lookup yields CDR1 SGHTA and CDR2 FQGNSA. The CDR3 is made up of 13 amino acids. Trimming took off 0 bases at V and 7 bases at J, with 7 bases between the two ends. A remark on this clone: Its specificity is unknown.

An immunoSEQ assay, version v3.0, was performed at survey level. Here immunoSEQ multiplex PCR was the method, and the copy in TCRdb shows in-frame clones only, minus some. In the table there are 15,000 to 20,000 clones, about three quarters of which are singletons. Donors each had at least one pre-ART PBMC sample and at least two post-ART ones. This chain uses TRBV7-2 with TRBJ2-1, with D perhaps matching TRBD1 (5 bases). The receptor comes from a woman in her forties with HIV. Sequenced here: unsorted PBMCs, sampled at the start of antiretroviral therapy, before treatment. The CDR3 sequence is CASSLAGRNEQFF. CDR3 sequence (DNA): TGTGCCAGCAGCTTAGCGGGGCGTAATGAGCAGTTCTTC.